Listed here are 19 T cell receptor beta chains from one sample, sequenced in a study of identical twins. TCRdb called the 5' RACE reads again in MiXCR, with one record for every CDR3 protein. The sample lists more than 250,000 distinct CDR3 sequences; roughly 8.6% were seen once. The sample also formed part of further work on yellow fever vaccine responses in identical twins.

The sequenced sample was memory (CD45RO+) T cells sorted from blood. Source of these receptors: a woman under 30 in good health.

This chain links TRBV21-1 with TRBJ2-7; the table's D call, TRBD1, was not checked against the DNA. TRBV21-1 is termed a pseudogene. CDR3 length equals 16 residues. CDR3 bases: TGTGCCAGCAGCGAAACCTCGGAGCAGGGGGCCTACGAGCAGTACTTC. Protein sequence: CASSETSEQGAYEQYF.

The V call is TRBV12-3 or TRBV12-4, the J call TRBJ2-4; D is ambiguous. Trimming took off 6 bases at V and 8 bases at J, with 14 bases between the two ends. CDR3 length: 13 amino acids. This CDR3 is CASRGRAVDIQYF. The CDR3 DNA follows: TGTGCCAGCAGGGGCCGCGCAGTTGACATTCAGTACTTC.

This chain connects TRBV6-1 to TRBJ2-7; D call uncertain. The CDR3 sequence is 12 residues long. Looked up from germline, CDR1 is MNHNS and CDR2 is SASEGT. V lost 5 bases and J 6 bases, leaving 11 bases between the germline ends. CDR3 residues: CASSQISSEQYF. CDR3 sequence (DNA): TGTGCCAGCAGTCAAATTAGTTCCGAGCAGTACTTC.

The rearrangement links TRBV5-8 to TRBJ1-5; TRBD1 is a possible D gene (5 bases). V gave up 0 bases and J gave up 7 bases, with 11 bases separating them. Germline V gives CDR1 SGHTS, CDR2 YDEGEE. CDR3 size: 14 residues. This chain's CDR3 is CASSLARVDQPQHF. In DNA form, the CDR3 reads TGTGCCAGCAGCTTGGCCAGGGTAGACCAGCCCCAGCATTTT.

The chain joins TRBV29-1 to TRBJ1-4; TRBD1 aligns across 9 bases. V was clipped by 8 bases and J by 6 bases; unmatched bases: 7. The V gene's germline CDR1 is SQVTM and CDR2 ANQGSEA. The CDR3 runs 13 residues. The CDR3 sequence: CSTGRDRDEKLFF. Here the CDR3 DNA reads TGCAGCACGGGGAGGGACAGGGATGAAAAACTGTTTTTT. Variable domain in full (rest from reference TRBV29-1 and TRBJ1-4): SAVISQKPSRDICQRGTSLTIQCQVDSQVTMMFWYRQQPGQSLTLIATANQGSEATYESGFVIDKFPISRPNLTFSTLTVSNMSPEDSSIYLCSTGRDRDEKLFFGSGTQLSVL.

This clonotype was recorded at least ten times. The chain couples TRBV6-1 to TRBJ2-3; 7 positions match TRBD2. J gave up 3 bases and V 4 bases, and 7 bases lay outside the gene matches. The CDR3 sequence is 15 residues long. The germline gives CDR1 MNHNS, CDR2 SASEGT. This chain's CDR3 is CASSVLAVGTDTQYF. Here the CDR3 DNA reads TGTGCCAGCAGTGTCCTAGCGGTGGGGACAGATACGCAGTATTTT.

This clonotype appeared many times. The DNA of the CDR3 is TGTGCCAGCAGCCAGAAAGTACTACGGGAGACCCAGTACTTC. Translating gives CASSQKVLRETQYF. The chain combines TRBV7-2 with TRBJ2-5; D unresolved. Trimming shortened V by 5 bases and J by 5 bases, and 15 bases separated the two germline ends. This CDR3 comprises 14 residues. The V gene's germline CDR1 is SGHTA and CDR2 FQGNSA.

This clonotype was detected ten times or more. This chain connects TRBV5-1 to TRBJ1-1; D is possibly TRBD1 (5 bases). The V gene lost 2 bases and the J gene lost 7 bases, with 21 bases spanning the gap. Germline loops: CDR1 SGHRS, CDR2 YFSETQ. This CDR3 comprises 16 residues. The CDR3 coding sequence is TGCGCCAGCAGCTTTATAGACAGCCGTACGGGGGGTGAAGCTTTCTTT. Protein product: CASSFIDSRTGGEAFF. Full variable domain (missing parts from reference TRBV5-1 and TRBJ1-1): KAGVTQTPRYLIKTRGQQVTLSCSPISGHRSVSWYQQTPGQGLQFLFEYFSETQRNKGNFPGRFSGRQFSNSRSEMNVSTLELGDSALYLCASSFIDSRTGGEAFFGQGTRLTVV.

There are a few counts of this clonotype. The chain links TRBV15 to TRBJ1-1; D gene ambiguous. V dropped 1 base and J dropped 3 bases, with 6 bases sitting between them. Germline CDR1 LNHNV, CDR2 YYDKDF (reference sequence). This CDR3 has 13 amino acids. The CDR3 is CATSRGEDTEAFF. CDR3 bases: TGTGCCACCAGCAGAGGGGAGGACACTGAAGCTTTCTTT.

This clonotype occurred a few times. The gene calls are TRBV3-1 and TRBJ2-7; D is ambiguous. Germline V lookup: CDR1 LGHDT, CDR2 YNNKEL (reference sequence). This CDR3 is built from 13 residues. Deletions cut 4 bases from V and 0 bases from J, with 7 bases between. CDR3 nucleotides: TGTGCCAGCAGCCCTAGGAGCTCCTACGAGCAGTACTTC. Protein: CASSPRSSYEQYF.

The chain couples TRBV10-3 to TRBJ2-6; D unclear. Germline CDR1 reads ENHRY; CDR2 reads SYGVKD. The ends were cut back, 10 bases at V and 4 bases at J, with 20 bases in the middle. The CDR3 runs 16 residues. The DNA for the CDR3 is TGTGCCACGGCGGAGACGGCGCTAAGAGGGGCCAACGTCCTGACTTTC. As protein: CATAETALRGANVLTF.

This clonotype was observed many times. This chain links TRBV5-1 with TRBJ2-2; possibly TRBD1 for D (5 bases). The CDR3 covers 15 residues. CDR1 and CDR2 from the germline V gene are SGHRS and YFSETQ. With 0 bases removed from V and 3 bases from J, the gap between germline ends came to 9 bases. The CDR3 reads CASSLAPRDTGELFF. As DNA, the CDR3 is TGCGCCAGCAGCTTGGCTCCCAGGGACACCGGGGAGCTGTTTTTT.

The V call is TRBV9, the J call TRBJ2-7; 8 bases map to TRBD1. This CDR3 contains 15 residues. Germline CDR1 SGDLS, CDR2 YYNGEE. V shed 2 bases, J shed 0 bases, and the junction held 4 bases outside the gene matches. CDR3: CASSVGQGPSYEQYF. As DNA, the CDR3 is TGTGCCAGCAGCGTCGGACAGGGTCCCTCCTACGAGCAGTACTTC.

The sample holds a few counts of this clonotype. The V call is TRBV28, the J call TRBJ2-7; TRBD2 matches at 9 bases. V lost 4 bases and J lost 0; bases outside the gene matches: 10. Germline-derived CDR1 and CDR2 are MDHEN and SYDVKM. The CDR3 spans 17 residues. The CDR3 loop is CASSSQTSGWSSYEQYF. CDR3 nucleotides: TGTGCCAGCAGTTCCCAAACTAGCGGGTGGAGCTCCTACGAGCAGTACTTC.

The chain uses TRBV11-2 and TRBJ1-1, with D possibly being TRBD1 (6 bases). This CDR3 has 14 amino acids. V dropped 5 bases and J dropped 0 bases, with 10 bases sitting between them. CDR1 and CDR2 from the germline V gene are SGHAT and FQNNGV. Here the CDR3 reads CASSPGHLNTEAFF. CDR3 in DNA: TGTGCCAGCAGCCCGGGACACCTGAACACTGAAGCTTTCTTT.

This clonotype was found many times. The V call is TRBV5-5, the J call TRBJ1-1; 9 bases agree with TRBD1. This CDR3 is 16 amino acids long. CDR1 and CDR2 from the germline V gene are SGHKS and YYEKEE (reference sequence). The J segment lost 4 bases and the V segment lost 0 bases, leaving 7 bases of the junction unmatched. The CDR3 nucleotides read TGTGCCAGCAGCTTGGGCAACAGGGGGCTCGGCACTGAAGCTTTCTTT. Residues: CASSLGNRGLGTEAFF.

The rearrangement joins TRBV29-1 to TRBJ1-1, with 11 bases matching TRBD1. CDR3 size: 16 residues. Trimming removed 1 base from V and 4 bases from J; junction bases left unmatched: 8. The germline V gene has CDR1 SQVTM and CDR2 ANQGSEA. In DNA form, the CDR3 reads TGCAGCGTTGAAGCTCCGGGACAGGGGGGGGGCACTGAAGCTTTCTTT. Translating it yields CSVEAPGQGGGTEAFF.

The DNA of the CDR3 is TGTGCCAGCAGTTCAGTGGGTGAGACTCCAGATACGCAGTATTTT. Translating gives CASSSVGETPDTQYF. The chain carries TRBV6-5 and TRBJ2-3; D gene ambiguous. The ends were cut back, 4 bases at V and 4 bases at J, with 15 bases in the middle. Germline V lookup: CDR1 MNHEY, CDR2 SVGAGI. The CDR3 totals 15 residues.

This clonotype was seen ten or more times. The V gene is TRBV10-2, the J gene TRBJ2-3; 8 bases align to TRBD2. The germline CDR1 and CDR2 sequences are WSHSY and SAAADI. V shed 10 bases, J shed 6 bases, and the junction held 9 bases outside the gene matches. This CDR3 has 13 residues. CDR3 sequence: CATRAGVRDTQYF. CDR3 nucleotides: TGCGCCACCCGAGCGGGAGTCAGGGATACGCAGTATTTT.